This TCR beta chain comes out of a study of blood T cell repertoires in COVID-19. Background on the study: In each case, the material was cDNA or gDNA derived from T cells, B-cell-depleted T cells, or PBMCs.

The protocol was immunoSEQ multiplex PCR, while the TCRdb copy is restricted to in-frame clones and leaves out a portion. The data hold nearly 350,000 clones, with roughly 87% observed a single time. This clone was counted between two and nine times. Recruits, aged roughly 18 to 89 years, lived in approximately 26 US areas. Symptom resolution, clearance, or two negative PCRs marked donors in Cohort 3 as recovered. CDR1 and CDR2 (germline): LNHNV, YYDKDF (reference sequence). The V gene end was trimmed by 5 bases and the J gene end by 4 bases; junction bases not matched to a gene: 7. CDR3 length: 16 residues.

The source of this sequence is a woman between 25 and 40 years old who had recovered from COVID-19. Sequenced material: PBMCs or T cells enriched from blood (not recorded which). V gene TRBV15 combines with J gene TRBJ1-4, with 10 bases identical to TRBD1. The CDR3 nucleotides read TGTGCCACCAGCCCTGACAGGGGGCAGAATAATGAAAAACTGTTTTTT. Translation gives CATSPDRGQNNEKLFF.